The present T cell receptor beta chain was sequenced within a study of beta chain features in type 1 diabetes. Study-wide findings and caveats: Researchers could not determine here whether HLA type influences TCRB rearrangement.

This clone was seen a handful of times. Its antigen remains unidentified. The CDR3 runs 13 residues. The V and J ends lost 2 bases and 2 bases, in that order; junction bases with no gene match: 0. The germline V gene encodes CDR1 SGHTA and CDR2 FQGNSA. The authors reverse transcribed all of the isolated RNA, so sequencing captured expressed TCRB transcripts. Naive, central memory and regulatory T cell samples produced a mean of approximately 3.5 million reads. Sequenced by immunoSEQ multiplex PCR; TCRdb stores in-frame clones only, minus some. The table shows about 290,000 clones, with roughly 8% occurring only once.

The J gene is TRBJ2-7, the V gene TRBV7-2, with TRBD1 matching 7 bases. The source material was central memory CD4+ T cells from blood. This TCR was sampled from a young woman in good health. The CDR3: CASSLTGAYEQYF. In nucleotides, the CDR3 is TGTGCCAGCAGCTTAACAGGGGCCTACGAGCAGTACTTC.